This T cell receptor beta chain came from a study of T-cell reconstitution after alpha-beta-depleted transplantation in children. Construction of the TCRbeta library involved unique molecular identifiers. From the PCR reads, TCRdb called clonotypes with MiXCR, one entry per CDR3 protein. The sample records about 360,000 distinct CDR3 sequences, about an eighth being singletons. Germline loops: CDR1 KGHSH, CDR2 LQKENI. The ends were cut back, 2 bases at V and 2 bases at J, with 10 bases in the middle. The CDR3 sequence is 15 residues long. This clonotype has at least ten counts. The V and J genes are TRBV18 and TRBJ2-1; D may match TRBD1 or TRBD2 (5 bases each). The receptor comes from a human donor who donated a stem cell graft to a child with Fanconi anemia. The sequences come from PBMCs, collected from the stem cell graft. The CDR3 loop reads CASSPAGAAYNEQFF. Written as DNA, the CDR3 is TGTGCCAGCTCACCAGCCGGGGCGGCCTACAATGAGCAGTTCTTC.